This entry lists 31 T cell receptor beta chains sequenced from one sample in a study of glioma-infiltrating T cells. TCR alpha and beta CDR3 regions were amplified from RNA using iRepertoire nested multiplex PCR. TCRdb reanalysed the multiplex PCR reads using MiXCR and keeps one entry per CDR3 protein. The data contain around 180,000 distinct CDR3 sequences, about 47% of them singletons. The sample comprised glioma tissue, nonneoplastic brain tissue, or PBMCs (not recorded which). These receptors were taken from a human donor with low-grade glioma or glioblastoma, undergoing nonglioma brain surgery, or in good health (not recorded which).

The chain has TRBV2 and TRBJ2-2, with 8 bases matching TRBD1. Germline CDR1 is SNHLY and CDR2 is FYNNEI. Trimming cost V 6 bases and J 10 bases; bases outside gene matches: 7. The CDR3 runs 13 residues. In DNA form, the CDR3 reads TGTGCCAGCAGCGAGACAGGGGTCGTGGAGCTGTTTTTT. The encoded protein is CASSETGVVELFF.

The gene calls are TRBV20-1 and TRBJ2-7, with 8 nucleotides matching TRBD2. The V gene's germline CDR1 is DFQATT and CDR2 SNEGSKA (reference sequence). V lost 5 bases, J lost 6 bases, and 15 bases stayed unmatched. CDR3 length equals 15 residues. CDR3 sequence reads: CSAPPKAGVSPEQYF. In DNA form, the CDR3 reads TGCAGTGCTCCACCAAAAGCGGGAGTCTCCCCCGAGCAGTACTTC.

The CDR3 nucleotides are TGTGCCAGCAGCTGGCGGACAGGAGGGGCGGATACGCAGTATTTT. This encodes CASSWRTGGADTQYF. The chain couples TRBV7-9 to TRBJ2-3, with D perhaps matching TRBD1 (7 bases). CDR3 length: 15 residues. Germline-derived CDR1 and CDR2 are SEHNR and FQNEAQ (reference sequence). V gave up 4 bases and J gave up 6 bases, with 17 bases separating them.

This clonotype was picked up many times. The chain is built from TRBV15 and TRBJ2-2; 7 positions agree with TRBD2. The CDR3 length is 15 residues. Germline values: CDR1 LNHNV, CDR2 YYDKDF (reference sequence). Unmatched junction bases numbered 8, after V lost 5 bases and J lost 5 bases. Here the CDR3 reads CATSPGGRGTGELFF. The DNA for the CDR3 is TGTGCCACCAGCCCAGGAGGGCGGGGGACCGGGGAGCTGTTTTTT.

This clonotype was detected many times. The V and J genes are TRBV2 and TRBJ2-1; TRBD2 matches at 9 bases. With 5 bases clipped from V and 8 bases from J, the junction kept 13 bases outside the gene matches. Germline values: CDR1 SNHLY, CDR2 FYNNEI. CDR3 length: 16 residues. CDR3: CASSPKPSGVRHEQFF. The CDR3 DNA reads TGTGCCAGCAGTCCAAAGCCTAGCGGGGTCAGACATGAGCAGTTCTTC.

The table lists this clonotype with a few counts. A much larger clone lies one base from this, so it may be a read error. The chain is built from TRBV27 and TRBJ2-5; 7 positions agree with TRBD1. The germline V gene encodes CDR1 MNHEY and CDR2 SMNVEV (reference sequence). The CDR3 totals 15 residues. The V gene end was trimmed by 5 bases and the J gene end by 4 bases; junction bases not matched to a gene: 10. The CDR3 protein is CASSDRQGKGETQYF. CDR3 DNA sequence: TGTGCCAGCAGTGACCGACAGGGAAAGGGAGAGACCCAGTACTTC.

To note about this clonotype: Without the conserved terminal phenylalanine or tryptophan, this CDR3 likely stems from a read error. V is TRBV28 and J is TRBJ2-1; possible D gene TRBD2, 5 bases. The CDR3 sequence is 15 residues long. Germline-derived CDR1 and CDR2 are MDHEN and SYDVKM. In nucleotides, the CDR3 is TGTGCCAGAAGTTTAGTGGGAGCAGGATACAATGAGCAGTTCTTA. Translation gives CARSLVGAGYNEQFL.

This clonotype was seen a few times. This sequence may be a read error, since a much larger clone differs from it by one base. V is TRBV20-1 and J is TRBJ2-5; TRBD2 aligns across 10 bases. This CDR3 contains 15 residues. V shed 6 bases and J 8 bases; nucleotides not matched to a gene: 15. CDR1 is DFQATT, CDR2 SNEGSKA, per germline (reference sequence). The CDR3 region has the DNA TGCAGTGCGTATAGTCCTAGCGGGAGCGGTGATACCCAGTACTTC. As protein: CSAYSPSGSGDTQYF.

This clonotype was seen at least ten times. V and J are TRBV6-1 and TRBJ2-1; 10 bases map to TRBD2. Germline CDR1 is MNHNS and CDR2 is SASEGT. Germline trimming cut 8 bases from V and 14 bases from J; bases unmatched to any gene: 9. The CDR3 covers 12 residues. DNA of the CDR3: TGTGCCAGCGGGGGGCTAGCGGGAGTTGAGTTCTTC. This codes for CASGGLAGVEFF.

This clonotype was seen at least ten times. The chain uses TRBV2 and TRBJ1-2, with D perhaps matching TRBD1 (5 bases). The CDR3 runs 14 residues. Trimming removed 1 base at V and 4 bases at J, with 10 bases between. Per the germline V gene, CDR1 is SNHLY and CDR2 is FYNNEI. CDR3 loop: CASSEGREVYGYTF. The CDR3, as DNA: TGTGCCAGCAGTGAAGGCAGGGAAGTCTATGGCTACACCTTC.

A single count supports this clonotype. A much larger clone lies a single base off, so this may be a read error. The chain joins TRBV24-1 to TRBJ2-1; weak D call: TRBD2 (7 bases). This CDR3 region has 16 residues. Per germline, CDR1 KGHDR and CDR2 SFDVKD. The CDR3 nucleotides read TGTGCCACCGGTGACCCAGGGGAGGGGGTCTACAATGAGCAGTTCTTC. Protein sequence: CATGDPGEGVYNEQFF.

As regards this clonotype: One base away lies a much larger clone, so this may be a sequencing read error. The V and J genes are TRBV6-5 and TRBJ2-1; possibly TRBD1 for D (7 bases). V was trimmed by 6 bases and J by 14 bases, leaving 20 bases between them. Germline-derived CDR1 and CDR2 are MNHEY and SVGAGI. The CDR3 spans 13 residues. CDR3 DNA: TGTGCCAGCAGACACCCGGACAGGAGGGAGAAGTTCTTC. Translation gives CASRHPDRREKFF.

This clonotype was detected many times. This chain joins TRBV20-1 and TRBJ2-1, with 13 bases fitting TRBD2. CDR3 length: 13 residues. CDR1 and CDR2 (germline): DFQATT, SNEGSKA (reference sequence). V lost 6 bases to trimming and J lost 7 bases; unmatched junction nucleotides: 3. The DNA of the CDR3 is TGCAGTGCAGAGGGACTAGCGGGAAATGAGCAGTTCTTC. This codes for CSAEGLAGNEQFF.

A word on this clonotype: A read error may be the cause here, since a much bigger clone is one base away. The genes are TRBV18 and TRBJ1-2, with D unclear. Germline V CDR1 and CDR2: KGHSH, LQKENI. This CDR3 region has 12 residues. The CDR3 is CASSSYNHGYTF. As DNA, the CDR3 is TGTGCCAGCTCATCGTATAACCATGGCTACACCTTC.

This clonotype was recorded a few times. The chain combines TRBV19 with TRBJ2-3, with TRBD2 as a possible D gene (5 bases). The length of the CDR3 is 15 residues. The germline V gene encodes CDR1 LNHDA and CDR2 SQIVND (reference sequence). Trimming removed 3 bases from V and 4 bases from J, with 14 bases in between. This CDR3 reads CASSMNFGGPDTQYF. In DNA form, the CDR3 reads TGTGCCAGTAGTATGAATTTCGGAGGACCAGATACGCAGTATTTT.

In regard to this clonotype: This may be a read error: a much more frequent sequence differs by one nucleotide. This chain uses TRBV7-6 with TRBJ2-1; TRBD1 aligns across 9 bases. Germline CDR1 reads SGHVS; CDR2 reads FNYEAQ. The CDR3 has 14 amino acids. J was trimmed by 8 bases and V by 6 bases; bases with no gene match: 8. The CDR3 region has the DNA TGTGCCAGCAGACTTTTGACAGGGGGTGATGAGCAGTTCTTC. This encodes CASRLLTGGDEQFF.

The chain couples TRBV20-1 to TRBJ1-2, with D hard to call. The CDR3 contains 12 residues. Germline lookup yields CDR1 DFQATT and CDR2 SNEGSKA (reference sequence). Trimming left V 3 bases short and J 14 bases short, with 19 bases between. Here the CDR3 DNA reads TGCAGTGCTAGCGACGCATATCCTGACTATACCTTC. Its protein product is CSASDAYPDYTF.

A single count supports this clonotype. A clone one base away is much larger, so this may be a read error. The CDR3 loop reads CASMTSSMRYEKYF. CDR3 DNA: TGTGCCAGCATGACTAGTAGCATGAGGTACGAGAAGTACTTC. The rearrangement uses TRBV28 and TRBJ2-7; tentative D call: TRBD2 (6 bases). The CDR3 covers 14 residues. Germline assignment: CDR1 MDHEN and CDR2 SYDVKM.

On this clonotype: A single base separates this from a much larger clone, so it may be a read error. This sequence joins TRBV20-1 and TRBJ2-7, with 7 bases aligning to TRBD1. Germline V gives CDR1 DFQATT, CDR2 SNEGSKA (reference sequence). Trimming cost V 3 bases and J 6 bases; bases outside gene matches: 14. CDR3 length: 15 residues. In DNA, the CDR3 is TGCAGTGCTAGTTCTCGGGACAGAACTACTTGCGAGCAGTACTTC. As protein: CSASSRDRTTCEQYF.

About this clonotype: One end of the junction varies from germline; a read error may be responsible. V and J are TRBV6-5 and TRBJ2-3; D not certain. Germline CDR1 reads MNHEY; CDR2 reads SVGAGI. The length of the CDR3 is 13 residues. Here the CDR3 reads CASSYNWAYEQYF. Here the CDR3 DNA reads TGTGCCAGCAGTTACAATTGGGCTTACGAGCAGTACTTT.

This clonotype has at least ten counts. This chain connects TRBV15 to TRBJ2-6; no clear D gene. The V end lost 0 bases, the J end lost 2 bases, and 2 bases lay between the germline ends. Per the germline V gene, CDR1 is LNHNV and CDR2 is YYDKDF (reference sequence). The CDR3 runs to 14 residues. The CDR3 loop reads CATSRDAGANVLTF. The CDR3 nucleotides are TGTGCCACCAGCAGAGATGCTGGGGCCAACGTCCTGACTTTC.

This clonotype turned up a few times. The genes are TRBV4-1 and TRBJ2-1; 12 nucleotides agree with TRBD2. The J segment lost 0 bases and the V segment lost 0 bases, leaving 6 bases of the junction unmatched. This CDR3 region has 19 residues. Germline V gives CDR1 MGHRA, CDR2 YSYEKL. Here the CDR3 reads CASSQDPATSGSSYNEQFF. The CDR3 nucleotides are TGCGCCAGCAGCCAAGATCCCGCGACTAGCGGGAGCTCCTACAATGAGCAGTTCTTC.

As regards this clonotype: One end of the junction does not line up with germline, which may come from a read error. V gene TRBV3-1 combines with J gene TRBJ1-2; D possibly corresponds to TRBD1 (5 bases). CDR1 is LGHDT and CDR2 is YNNKEL in the germline V gene (reference sequence). The CDR3 extends over 14 amino acids. CDR3 residues: CASRQGEGEYGYTF. DNA of the CDR3: TGTGCCAGCAGGCAAGGGGAGGGCGAGTATGGCTACACCTTC.

CDR3 nucleotides: TGTGCCAGCAGCCAAGAATTAAGAGGCGAACTCTATGGCTACACCTTC. Its protein is CASSQELRGELYGYTF. The V call is TRBV3-1, the J call TRBJ1-2; no reliable D call. The V end was cut by 0 bases, the J end by 4 bases, with 15 bases between. Germline values: CDR1 LGHDT, CDR2 YNNKEL (reference sequence). The CDR3 extends over 16 amino acids.

Regarding this clonotype: A much bigger clone sits one base away, suggesting this may be a read error. V is TRBV19 and J is TRBJ1-1, with 9 positions matching TRBD1. With V trimmed by 4 bases and J by 4 bases, 1 base remained unmatched. Germline V CDR1 and CDR2: LNHDA, SQIVND (reference sequence). The CDR3 runs to 13 residues. The CDR3 sequence is CASSTQGATEAFF. Written as DNA, the CDR3 is TGTGCCAGTAGTACACAGGGGGCCACTGAAGCTTTCTTT.

V and J are TRBV6-1 and TRBJ2-1; TRBD2 agrees at 12 bases. The CDR3 is made up of 15 amino acids. Unmatched junction bases numbered 5, after V lost 4 bases and J lost 7 bases. CDR1 is MNHNS and CDR2 is SASEGT in the germline V gene. This CDR3 reads CASSVGLAGGNEQFF. The CDR3, as DNA: TGTGCCAGCAGTGTCGGGCTAGCGGGAGGGAATGAGCAGTTCTTC.

The chain couples TRBV19 to TRBJ2-3, with D unresolved. The germline CDR1 and CDR2 sequences are LNHDA and SQIVND (reference sequence). CDR3 length: 14 residues. V dropped 3 bases and J dropped 2 bases, with 9 bases sitting between them. CDR3 in DNA: TGTGCCAGTAGTATGGGGTCGGACACAGATACGCAGTATTTT. Translated: CASSMGSDTDTQYF.

Comment on this clonotype: This may be a read error, as it is one base from a much larger clone. J is TRBJ1-5 and V is TRBV19; 7 bases are shared with TRBD1. Per germline, CDR1 LNHDA and CDR2 SQIVND (reference sequence). CDR3 length: 15 residues. The CDR3 coding sequence is TGTCCCAGTACCCCCAGGAGGGACAGAAATCAGCCCCAGCATTTT. It specifies CPSTPRRDRNQPQHF.

This chain connects TRBV2 to TRBJ1-6; D is unclear. The ends were cut back, 8 bases at V and 11 bases at J, with 16 bases in the middle. Germline V gives CDR1 SNHLY, CDR2 FYNNEI. CDR3 size: 13 residues. The CDR3 reads CASQNTNSPPLHF. The CDR3 coding sequence is TGTGCCAGCCAAAATACTAATTCCCCACCCCTCCACTTT. The entire variable domain, with the rest obtained from reference TRBV2 and TRBJ1-6, is as follows: EPEVTQTPSHQVTQMGQEVILRCVPISNHLYFYWYRQILGQKVEFLVSFYNNEISEKSEIFDDQFSVERPDGSNFTLKIRSTKLEDSAMYFCASQNTNSPPLHFGNGTRLTVT.

The CDR3, as DNA: TGTGCCAGCAGTCCGACATTGAGGGTTAGTCAGCCCCAGCATTTT. This translates into CASSPTLRVSQPQHF. This chain joins TRBV2 and TRBJ1-5; D uncertain. Trimming shortened V by 5 bases and J by 6 bases, and 17 bases separated the two germline ends. This CDR3 is built from 15 residues. The germline gives CDR1 SNHLY, CDR2 FYNNEI.

By its share, this clonotype is medium-sized (0.01 to 0.1%). The rearrangement uses TRBV7-2 and TRBJ2-1; D gene ambiguous. Germline CDR1 SGHTA, CDR2 FQGNSA. This CDR3 comprises 13 residues. The V end was cut by 5 bases, the J end by 5 bases, with 10 bases between. The CDR3 bases are TGTGCCAGCAGCCTACCTAGTAACAATGAGCAGTTCTTC. This gives the protein CASSLPSNNEQFF.